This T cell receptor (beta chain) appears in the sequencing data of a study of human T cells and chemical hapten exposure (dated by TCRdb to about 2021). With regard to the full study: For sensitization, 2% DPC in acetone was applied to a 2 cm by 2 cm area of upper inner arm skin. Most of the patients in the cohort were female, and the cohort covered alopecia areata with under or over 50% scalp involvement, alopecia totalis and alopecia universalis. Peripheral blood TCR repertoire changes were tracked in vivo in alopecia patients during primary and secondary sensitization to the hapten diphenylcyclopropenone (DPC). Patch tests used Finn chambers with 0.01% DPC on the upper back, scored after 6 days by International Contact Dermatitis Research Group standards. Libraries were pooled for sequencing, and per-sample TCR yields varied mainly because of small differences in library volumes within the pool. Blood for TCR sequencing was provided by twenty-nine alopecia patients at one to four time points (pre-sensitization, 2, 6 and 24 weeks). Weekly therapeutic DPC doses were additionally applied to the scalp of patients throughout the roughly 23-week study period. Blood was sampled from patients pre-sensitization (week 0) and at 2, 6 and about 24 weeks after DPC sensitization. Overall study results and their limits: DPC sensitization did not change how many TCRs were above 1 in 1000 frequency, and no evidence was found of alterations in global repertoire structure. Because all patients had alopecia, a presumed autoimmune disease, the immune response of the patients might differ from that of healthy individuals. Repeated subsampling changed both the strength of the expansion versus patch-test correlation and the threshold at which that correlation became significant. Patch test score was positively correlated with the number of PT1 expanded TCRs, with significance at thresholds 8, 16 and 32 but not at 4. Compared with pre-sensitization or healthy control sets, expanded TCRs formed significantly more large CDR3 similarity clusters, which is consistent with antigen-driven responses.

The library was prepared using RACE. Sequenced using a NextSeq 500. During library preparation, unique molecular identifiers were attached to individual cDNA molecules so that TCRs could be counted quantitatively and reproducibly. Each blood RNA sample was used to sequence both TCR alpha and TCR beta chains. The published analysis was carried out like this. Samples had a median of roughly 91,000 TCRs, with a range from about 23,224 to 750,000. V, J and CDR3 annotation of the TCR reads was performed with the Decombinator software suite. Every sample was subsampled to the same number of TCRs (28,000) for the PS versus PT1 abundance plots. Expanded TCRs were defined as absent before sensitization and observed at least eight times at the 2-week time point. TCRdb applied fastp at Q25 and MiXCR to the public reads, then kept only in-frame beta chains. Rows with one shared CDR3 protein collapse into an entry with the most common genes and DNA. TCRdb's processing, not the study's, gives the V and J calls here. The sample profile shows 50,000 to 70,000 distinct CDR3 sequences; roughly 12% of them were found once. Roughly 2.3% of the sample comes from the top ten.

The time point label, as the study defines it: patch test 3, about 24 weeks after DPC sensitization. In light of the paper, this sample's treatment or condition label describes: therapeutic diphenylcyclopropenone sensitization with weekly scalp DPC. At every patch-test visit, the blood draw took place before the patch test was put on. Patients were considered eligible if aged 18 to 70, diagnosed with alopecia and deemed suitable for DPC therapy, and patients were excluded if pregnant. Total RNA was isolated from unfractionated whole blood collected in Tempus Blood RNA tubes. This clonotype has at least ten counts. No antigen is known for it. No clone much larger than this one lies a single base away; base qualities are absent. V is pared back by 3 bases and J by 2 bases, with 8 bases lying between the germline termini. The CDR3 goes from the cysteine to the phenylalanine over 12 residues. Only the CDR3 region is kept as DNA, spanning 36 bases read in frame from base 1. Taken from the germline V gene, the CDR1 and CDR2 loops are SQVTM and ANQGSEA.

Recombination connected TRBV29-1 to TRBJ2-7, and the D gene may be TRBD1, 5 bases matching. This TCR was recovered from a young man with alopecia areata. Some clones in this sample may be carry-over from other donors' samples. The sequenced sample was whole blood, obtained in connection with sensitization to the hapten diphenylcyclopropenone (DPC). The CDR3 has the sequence CSVDRVPYEQYF. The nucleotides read TGCAGCGTTGACAGGGTCCCCTACGAGCAGTACTTC.